The 2 T cell receptor beta chains given below trace back to one sample, sequenced in a study of T cell repertoires in cytomegalovirus infection. TCRdb reprocessed the reads with MiXCR, giving one entry per CDR3 protein. The table has more than 150,000 distinct CDR3 sequences, roughly 15% seen once. Sequenced material: CD8+ T cells from PBMCs. All receptors come from a human donor in good health (CMV status not recorded). Some clones in this sample may be carry-over from other donors' samples.

This clonotype was detected ten times or more. The rearrangement joins TRBV7-2 to TRBJ2-1; D may be TRBD1 (6 bases). The CDR3 is 17 amino acids. Looked up from germline, CDR1 is SGHTA and CDR2 is FQGNSA. V lost 5 bases to trimming and J lost 5 bases, with 22 bases between them. The chain's CDR3 is CASSPRPGARDDNEQFF. The CDR3 DNA reads as TGTGCCAGCAGCCCCCGCCCAGGGGCACGGGATGACAATGAGCAGTTCTTC.

This clonotype appeared a few times. This chain joins TRBV7-6 and TRBJ2-3; 10 bases match TRBD2. The CDR3 runs to 14 residues. The V and J ends lost 2 bases and 6 bases, in that order; junction bases with no gene match: 2. Germline V lookup: CDR1 SGHVS, CDR2 FNYEAQ. The CDR3 DNA is TGTGCCAGCAGCTTACTAGCGGGGGAGGATACGCAGTATTTT. Protein product: CASSLLAGEDTQYF.